This T cell receptor beta chain was identified during a study of OX40 agonist ivuxolimab in advanced cancers. Germline V gene sequence: CDR1 SSHAT, CDR2 FNYEAQ (reference sequence). The CDR3 is 15 residues long. Assay: immunoSEQ multiplex PCR; the TCRdb copy retains only in-frame clones and omits some. The table records approximately 58,000 clones, less than 90% of them present only once. Comment on this clone: Mismatch with germline at one junction end may stem from a read error.

The sequence was obtained from an adult with an advanced solid tumor such as melanoma, head and neck, liver or kidney cancer. The source material was CD4+ or CD8+ T cells sorted from blood, sampled in a trial of the OX40 agonist ivuxolimab. The gene calls are TRBV7-7 and TRBJ2-5; 8 bases agree with TRBD2. The DNA for the CDR3 is TGTGCTAGCAGCCCGGGGGGGGCCCCGGGGGAGACCCAGTACTTC. Its protein is CASSPGGAPGETQYF.